This T cell receptor (beta chain) was profiled in a study of CD8 T cells in Susac syndrome. CDR1 is SQVTM and CDR2 is ANQGSEA in the germline V gene. V lost 5 bases and J lost 5; bases outside the gene matches: 3. The CDR3 sequence is 11 residues long. Random hexamers were used to reverse transcribe 0.5 to 1 ug of RNA. The method of amplification for TCR beta CDR3 was immunoSEQ multiplex PCR, covering 54 Vbeta and 13 Jbeta. From the immunoSEQ multiplex PCR reads, TCRdb called clonotypes with MiXCR, one entry per CDR3 protein. The sample contains around 170,000 distinct CDR3 sequences, 95% of which appear only once.

Sequenced input: CD8+ T cells from PBMCs. This rearrangement joins TRBV29-1 to TRBJ2-7, with 7 bases matching TRBD1. This sequence originates from a human donor with Susac syndrome. CDR3 in DNA: TGCAGCGTTCAGAGGGGGCACGAGCAGTACTTC. This encodes CSVQRGHEQYF.